The next 32 T cell receptor beta chains were all read from a single sample in a study of OX40 agonist ivuxolimab in advanced cancers. Assay used: immunoSEQ multiplex PCR; TCRdb lists only in-frame clones, some missing. The sample has tens of thousands of clones; 60% to 80% are singletons. The source was CD4+ or CD8+ T cells sorted from blood, collected in a trial of the OX40 agonist ivuxolimab. The receptors derive from an adult with an advanced solid tumor such as melanoma, head and neck, liver or kidney cancer.

The chain links TRBV4-2 to TRBJ1-4, with 8 positions matching TRBD1. Germline CDR1 is LGHNA and CDR2 is YNFKEQ. With 1 base clipped from V and 8 bases from J, the junction kept 9 bases outside the gene matches. This CDR3 is built from 16 residues. As DNA, the CDR3 is TGTGCCAGCAGCCAAGCGCCTCAGGGGGCGGGAGAAAAACTGTTTTTT. Protein: CASSQAPQGAGEKLFF.

V and J are TRBV10-3 and TRBJ2-7, with 12 bases aligning to TRBD2. The CDR3 is 14 amino acids. The trim removed 4 bases at V and 5 bases at J, leaving 3 bases unmatched. Germline V CDR1 and CDR2: ENHRY, SYGVKD. CDR3 nucleotide sequence: TGTGCCATCAGTGGACTAGCGGGAGCCAACGAGCAGTACTTC. Encoded protein: CAISGLAGANEQYF.

The J gene is TRBJ2-5, the V gene TRBV5-4; 8 bases fit TRBD2. This CDR3 has 14 amino acids. Germline lookup yields CDR1 SGHNT and CDR2 YYREEE (reference sequence). V gave up 3 bases and J gave up 5 bases; unmatched junction bases: 6. The chain's CDR3 is CASSSGGVFETQYF. For the CDR3, the DNA is TGTGCCAGCAGCTCCGGGGGGGTTTTTGAGACCCAGTACTTC.

In this sample, this clone turned up a few times. The chain carries TRBV10-3 and TRBJ1-5; D may be TRBD1 (5 bases). Trimming cost V 4 bases and J 7 bases, with 8 bases left between them. Germline V CDR1 and CDR2: ENHRY, SYGVKD. This CDR3 is built from 12 residues. The CDR3 DNA reads TGTGCCATCAGTGTGGGGGACCAGCCCCAGCATTTT. This gives the protein CAISVGDQPQHF.

As DNA, the CDR3 is TGTGCCAGCGGGGCTAGCGGGAGGGCCACTCACAATGAGCAGTTCTTC. Translation gives CASGASGRATHNEQFF. The chain has TRBV7-9 and TRBJ2-1; 12 bases are a match to TRBD2. V gave up 8 bases and J gave up 5 bases; unmatched junction bases: 10. The CDR3 runs to 16 residues. CDR1 and CDR2 (germline): SEHNR, FQNEAQ (reference sequence).

This clone showed up just once. The rearrangement uses TRBV6-1 and TRBJ1-5; no clear D gene. Germline V gene lookup returns CDR1 MNHNS and CDR2 SASEGT. V was clipped by 11 bases and J by 2 bases, with 13 bases between them. This CDR3 is 13 amino acids long. DNA of the CDR3: TGTGCCCTTTCGGACCTTGGCAATCAGCCCCAGCATTTT. This translates into CALSDLGNQPQHF.

The V gene is TRBV9, the J gene TRBJ2-1; D is perhaps TRBD1 (6 bases). This CDR3 spans 15 amino acids. V gave up 3 bases and J gave up 10 bases, with 20 bases separating them. CDR1 is SGDLS and CDR2 is YYNGEE in the germline V gene. This chain's CDR3 is CASSAGDQGVWEQFF. CDR3 bases: TGTGCCAGCAGCGCAGGGGACCAGGGAGTCTGGGAGCAGTTCTTC.

The table lists this clone with many counts. The chain links TRBV4-1 to TRBJ1-2, with 7 nucleotides matching TRBD1. Germline values: CDR1 MGHRA, CDR2 YSYEKL. The trim removed 2 bases at V and 2 bases at J, leaving 11 bases unmatched. The CDR3 is 17 amino acids. The CDR3 here is CASSQPFSTGLNYGYTF. As DNA, the CDR3 is TGCGCCAGCAGCCAACCTTTTTCGACAGGGCTAAACTATGGCTACACCTTC.

This chain uses TRBV28 with TRBJ1-1; no clear D. V lost 2 bases and J 7 bases, leaving 17 bases between the germline ends. CDR1 is MDHEN and CDR2 is SYDVKM in the germline V gene. The CDR3 totals 15 residues. The CDR3 region is CASSLILSRWGEAFF. The CDR3 DNA reads TGTGCCAGCAGTTTAATTCTATCCCGGTGGGGTGAAGCTTTCTTT. Filled out from reference TRBV28 and TRBJ1-1, the complete variable domain reads DVKVTQSSRYLVKRTGEKVFLECVQDMDHENMFWYRQDPGLGLRLIYFSYDVKMKEKGDIPEGYSVSREKKERFSLILESASTNQTSMYLCASSLILSRWGEAFFGQGTRLTVV.

The chain couples TRBV5-6 to TRBJ1-2; D not certain. CDR3 length equals 16 residues. With 2 bases removed from V and 4 bases from J, the gap between germline ends came to 18 bases. Germline V gene lookup returns CDR1 SGHDT and CDR2 YYEEEE. The CDR3 nucleotides read TGTGCCAGCAGCTTTAGGCAGGTGGGAGCAAGCTATGGCTACACCTTC. This gives the protein CASSFRQVGASYGYTF. Full variable domain (rest looked up from reference TRBV5-6 and TRBJ1-2): DAGVTQSPTHLIKTRGQQVTLRCSPKSGHDTVSWYQQALGQGPQFIFQYYEEEERQRGNFPDRFSGHQFPNYSSELNVNALLLGDSALYLCASSFRQVGASYGYTFGSGTRLTVV.

V usage is TRBV11-2 and J usage is TRBJ2-5; TRBD2 might be the D (6 bases). The last part of the DNA fits TRBJ2-7 better; the J call may be wrong. Germline V gene sequence: CDR1 SGHAT, CDR2 FQNNGV. CDR3 length: 13 amino acids. The CDR3 here is CASRVGTAYEQYF. The CDR3 DNA reads as TGTGCCAGCAGGGTCGGGACTGCCTACGAGCAGTACTTC.

This chain connects TRBV2 to TRBJ1-1; a possible D gene is TRBD1 (6 bases). This CDR3 is 15 amino acids long. Trimming removed 6 bases from V and 0 bases from J, with 14 bases in between. Germline V gives CDR1 SNHLY, CDR2 FYNNEI. This chain's CDR3 is CASSPGQLMNTEAFF. The CDR3 DNA is TGTGCCAGCAGCCCCGGACAGCTTATGAACACTGAAGCTTTCTTT. Combining the CDR3 with reference TRBV2 and TRBJ1-1 gives the whole variable domain EPEVTQTPSHQVTQMGQEVILRCVPISNHLYFYWYRQILGQKVEFLVSFYNNEISEKSEIFDDQFSVERPDGSNFTLKIRSTKLEDSAMYFCASSPGQLMNTEAFFGQGTRLTVV.

The chain links TRBV5-5 to TRBJ2-2, with TRBD1 as a possible D gene (5 bases). V was trimmed by 4 bases and J by 0 bases, leaving 10 bases between them. The germline gives CDR1 SGHKS, CDR2 YYEKEE (reference sequence). The CDR3 loop spans 15 amino acids. CDR3 residues: CASSLQTANTGELFF. The CDR3, as DNA: TGTGCCAGCAGCCTCCAGACAGCGAACACCGGGGAGCTGTTTTTT.

In this sample, this clone turned up a few times. The chain uses TRBV5-1 and TRBJ1-1; no clear D. V was trimmed by 6 bases and J by 1 base, leaving 7 bases between them. The CDR3 runs 12 residues. Germline CDR1 is SGHRS and CDR2 is YFSETQ. The CDR3 loop is CASNSQNTEAFF. For the CDR3, the DNA is TGCGCCAGCAATTCCCAGAACACTGAAGCTTTCTTT.

This sequence joins TRBV9 and TRBJ2-7; D is possibly TRBD2 (5 bases). The germline V and J ends were trimmed by 4 bases and 0 bases, with 14 bases remaining between them. CDR3 size: 15 residues. The germline V gene has CDR1 SGDLS and CDR2 YYNGEE. The CDR3 DNA follows: TGTGCCAGCAGCCCTAGCCGGAAGAGCTCCTACGAGCAGTACTTC. It is translated as CASSPSRKSSYEQYF.

The chain recombines TRBV2 with TRBJ2-5, with 7 bases identical to TRBD1. The CDR3 runs to 13 residues. The junction had 6 bases not matched to a gene; V was cut back by 11 bases and J by 0 bases. Germline values: CDR1 SNHLY, CDR2 FYNNEI. CDR3: CAGWQGDQETQYF. The CDR3 coding sequence is TGTGCCGGTTGGCAGGGGGACCAAGAGACCCAGTACTTC.

The chain joins TRBV6-9 to TRBJ2-7; a weak D match, TRBD1 (5 bases). CDR1 is MNHGY and CDR2 is SVAAGI in the germline V gene. Between the trimmed V and J ends, which lost 5 bases and 6 bases, there was a span of 14 bases. CDR3 length: 13 amino acids. CDR3 bases: TGTGCCAGCAGTGCCAGGGAATTAAGCGAGCAGTACTTC. Residues: CASSARELSEQYF.

The chain uses TRBV7-6 and TRBJ2-7; 9 bases are a match to TRBD2. V lost 1 base, J lost 5 bases, and 6 bases stayed unmatched. Germline V CDR1 and CDR2: SGHVS, FNYEAQ. The length of the CDR3 is 15 residues. CDR3 amino acids: CASSLVPSGIDEQYF. The CDR3 region has the DNA TGTGCCAGCAGCTTAGTTCCTAGCGGGATCGACGAGCAGTACTTC.

V is TRBV7-2 and J is TRBJ1-2; 7 bases match TRBD1. Per the germline V gene, CDR1 is SGHTA and CDR2 is FQGNSA. V lost 5 bases and J lost 4; bases outside the gene matches: 19. CDR3 size: 18 residues. CDR3 region: CASSPAHGGTDYRYGYTF. The CDR3 DNA reads as TGTGCCAGCAGCCCGGCACACGGCGGGACAGATTATCGCTATGGCTACACCTTC. The full variable domain, with the rest looked up from reference TRBV7-2 and TRBJ1-2, is GAGVSQSPSNKVTEKGKDVELRCDPISGHTALYWYRQSLGQGLEFLIYFQGNSAPDKSGLPSDRFSAERTGGSVSTLTIQRTQQEDSAVYLCASSPAHGGTDYRYGYTFGSGTRLTVV.

There are many counts of this clone. The chain couples TRBV10-3 to TRBJ1-2, with D unresolved. CDR3 length equals 13 residues. With 6 bases removed from V and 1 base from J, the gap between germline ends came to 9 bases. Per germline, CDR1 ENHRY and CDR2 SYGVKD. The CDR3 protein is CAIRTAVNYGYTF. In DNA form, the CDR3 reads TGTGCCATCAGGACCGCGGTTAACTATGGCTACACCTTC.

The chain uses TRBV28 and TRBJ1-2, with D maybe TRBD1 (5 bases). The germline V gene encodes CDR1 MDHEN and CDR2 SYDVKM. Deletions cut 6 bases from V and 5 bases from J, with 25 bases between. The CDR3 has 17 residues. Here the CDR3 reads CASRPRGAGKSIYGYTF. The CDR3 coding sequence is TGTGCCAGCAGACCTCGTGGGGCCGGAAAGTCAATTTATGGCTACACCTTC.

This rearrangement joins TRBV30 to TRBJ1-4; perhaps TRBD1 as D (5 bases). This CDR3 is built from 13 residues. Trimming took off 3 bases at V and 4 bases at J, with 9 bases between the two ends. Germline V CDR1 and CDR2: GTSNPN, SVGIG (reference sequence). CDR3 coding DNA: TGTGCCTGGAGCGGAGACAGTAATGAAAAACTGTTTTTT. This gives the protein CAWSGDSNEKLFF.

The chain's CDR3 is CAISEEGSGDNEQFF. Written as DNA, the CDR3 is TGTGCCATCAGTGAAGAGGGGAGTGGGGACAATGAGCAGTTCTTC. The rearrangement links TRBV10-3 to TRBJ2-1; D is possibly TRBD1 or TRBD2 (5 bases each). Germline-derived CDR1 and CDR2 are ENHRY and SYGVKD. The CDR3 is made up of 15 amino acids. Trimming shortened V by 3 bases and J by 5 bases, and 14 bases separated the two germline ends.

This clone came up once. The V gene is TRBV6-1, the J gene TRBJ1-2; unclear D gene. The CDR3 is 10 residues long. Trimming pared 6 bases from V and 7 bases from J, leaving 6 bases between. CDR1 is MNHNS and CDR2 is SASEGT in the germline V gene. CDR3 coding DNA: TGTGCCAGCAGGGAGGTTGGCTACACCTTC. This translates into CASREVGYTF.

The rearrangement joins TRBV5-1 to TRBJ1-2, with D unclear. Germline CDR1 and CDR2: SGHRS and YFSETQ. The CDR3 spans 13 residues. V lost 4 bases and J 1 base, leaving 8 bases between the germline ends. The CDR3 reads CASSKTDNYGYTF. As DNA, the CDR3 is TGCGCCAGCAGCAAGACCGATAACTATGGCTACACCTTC.

This clone has more than one count but fewer than ten. V usage is TRBV7-2 and J usage is TRBJ1-2; unclear D gene. This CDR3 region has 14 residues. Per germline, CDR1 SGHTA and CDR2 FQGNSA. With 5 bases removed from V and 5 bases from J, the gap between germline ends came to 15 bases. The CDR3, as DNA: TGTGCCAGCAGCGGACGGACGGGTTCTTATGGCTACACCTTC. It codes for CASSGRTGSYGYTF.

The rearrangement joins TRBV7-2 to TRBJ1-2; D gene uncertain. V lost 5 bases and J lost 6, with 19 bases in between. CDR3 length: 15 amino acids. CDR1 is SGHTA and CDR2 is FQGNSA in the germline V gene. CDR3 bases: TGTGCCAGCAGCGTCGGGAGCCACGCGGACGATGGCTACACCTTC. Its translation is CASSVGSHADDGYTF.

This clone has just a few counts. This chain's CDR3 is CASSYSGVANTEAFF. The CDR3 DNA sequence: TGTGCCAGCAGTTACTCCGGTGTCGCTAACACTGAAGCTTTCTTT. V gene TRBV6-5 combines with J gene TRBJ1-1, with D unresolved. CDR1 and CDR2 (germline): MNHEY, SVGAGI. The V gene lost 0 bases and the J gene lost 2 bases, with 10 bases spanning the gap. The length of the CDR3 is 15 residues.

This sequence joins TRBV2 and TRBJ1-2; D unclear. The CDR3 is 14 amino acids. The V gene's germline CDR1 is SNHLY and CDR2 FYNNEI. V lost 2 bases and J lost 4, with 11 bases in between. The CDR3 DNA is TGTGCCAGCAGTGAAATAAACAGCCTCTATGGCTACACCTTC. Translated: CASSEINSLYGYTF.

J is TRBJ1-6 and V is TRBV18; D perhaps matches TRBD1 (6 bases). CDR1 and CDR2 (germline): KGHSH, LQKENI. V was trimmed by 2 bases and J by 5 bases, leaving 16 bases between them. The CDR3 runs 17 residues. The CDR3 sequence is CASSPSYGGANNSPLHF. DNA of the CDR3: TGTGCCAGCTCACCATCCTACGGGGGCGCAAATAATTCACCCCTCCACTTT.

The chain combines TRBV2 with TRBJ2-3, with D tentatively TRBD1 or TRBD2 (8 bases each). The V and J ends lost 6 bases and 3 bases respectively, with 16 bases between them. The length of the CDR3 is 15 residues. The germline gives CDR1 SNHLY, CDR2 FYNNEI. The CDR3 sequence: CASRDRGGRTDTQYF. CDR3 nucleotides: TGTGCCAGCAGAGACAGGGGCGGGAGGACAGATACGCAGTATTTT. Supplemented by reference TRBV2 and TRBJ2-3, the full variable domain reads EPEVTQTPSHQVTQMGQEVILRCVPISNHLYFYWYRQILGQKVEFLVSFYNNEISEKSEIFDDQFSVERPDGSNFTLKIRSTKLEDSAMYFCASRDRGGRTDTQYFGPGTRLTVL.

This clone is medium-sized (0.01 to 0.1%). V and J are TRBV19 and TRBJ1-6, with D tentatively TRBD1 (6 bases). Germline V gives CDR1 LNHDA, CDR2 SQIVND (reference sequence). V lost 1 base, J lost 6 bases, and 7 bases lay in between. This CDR3 comprises 14 residues. CDR3 protein: CASSIAGVNSPLHF. DNA for the CDR3: TGTGCCAGTAGTATAGCAGGGGTTAATTCACCCCTCCACTTT.